The T cell receptor (beta chain) under discussion was sequenced for a study of T cell repertoires in cytomegalovirus infection. As to this clonotype: What it binds is not known.

The CDR3 covers 15 residues. The J segment lost 1 base and the V segment lost 5 bases, leaving 2 bases of the junction unmatched. Per the germline V gene, CDR1 is MDHEN and CDR2 is SYDVKM. TCRdb independently ran MiXCR on the reads; one entry per CDR3 protein. The data show 600,000 to 800,000 distinct CDR3 sequences, 20% to 25% seen once. Study-level results: Dominating the ex vivo response were TCR beta clonotypes that were CMV-specific and HLA-C-restricted.

The source material was CD8+ T cells from PBMCs. This TCR was recovered from a human donor in good health (CMV status not recorded). Some clones in this sample may be carry-over from other donors' samples. The chain links TRBV28 to TRBJ2-6, with 7 bases fitting TRBD1. The CDR3 is CASSQGDSGANVLTF. DNA for the CDR3: TGTGCCAGCAGTCAGGGGGATTCTGGGGCCAACGTCCTGACTTTC.